This T cell receptor beta chain was captured in a study of T-cell reconstitution after alpha-beta-depleted transplantation in children. Concerning this clonotype itself: Its antigen is unidentified.

Study-wide points: Certain patients had high TCRbeta diversity at day 60, and it came from recipient T cells and thymic progenitors that survived. Reports say that about two months after transplant, the alpha-beta T cells came out of several hundred graft clones that had expanded.

This CDR3 is built from 14 residues. Germline V gene lookup returns CDR1 SGHTA and CDR2 FQGNSA. V lost 3 bases to trimming and J lost 4 bases, with 12 bases between them. Unique molecular identifiers were incorporated into the prepared TCRbeta library. TCRdb reprocessed the PCR reads via MiXCR and lists one record per CDR3 protein. Of about 980,000 distinct CDR3 sequences in the sample, about 30% were seen once. The chain recombines TRBV7-2 with TRBJ2-5; D call uncertain. Sequenced material: PBMCs, mostly from graft donor cells, taken 360 days after TCRalphabeta/CD19-depleted stem cell transplant. This clonotype was sampled from a boy under two years old who had a stem cell transplant for SCID, so the T cells may come from the graft donor. The CDR3 bases are TGTGCCAGCAGCTTTGGGAAAAGCCGAGAGACCCAGTACTTC. Translation: CASSFGKSRETQYF.